Presented here are 20 T cell receptor beta chains from one specimen sequenced in a study of PD-L1 blockade in urothelial cancer (dated by TCRdb to about 2017). To prepare the library, the immunoSEQ multiplex PCR assay was applied. Imported from immuneACCESS, the table was reduced by TCRdb to in-frame sequences with V and J called. These copies leave out some clones; in studies compared against another copy, an unresolved V gene accounts for under half, and the cause of the remainder is not known. For this sample there are approximately 88,000 clones; 84% appear just once. The ten largest account for approximately 2.1% of the sample. The meaning of the sample's time point label: pretreatment peripheral blood. The sample consisted of PBMCs, taken around atezolizumab (anti-PD-L1) treatment. The receptor set was obtained from a man in his 60s with urothelial cancer.

This chain uses TRBV7-2 with TRBJ1-2; D unclear. This CDR3 is built from 12 residues. The V gene's germline CDR1 is SGHTA and CDR2 FQGNSA. Trimming shortened V by 5 bases and J by 8 bases, and 12 bases separated the two germline ends. In DNA, the CDR3 is TGTGCCAGCAGCCCTAACATGGGCGGCTACACCTTC. Protein product: CASSPNMGGYTF.

The chain is built from TRBV2 and TRBJ2-1; 9 nucleotides line up with TRBD2. From germline, CDR1 is SNHLY and CDR2 FYNNEI. The J segment lost 2 bases and the V segment lost 4 bases, leaving 6 bases of the junction unmatched. CDR3 length: 16 residues. Written as DNA, the CDR3 is TGTGCCAGCAGTGGGCTTGGCGGGAGGGCCTACAATGAGCAGTTCTTC. This translates into CASSGLGGRAYNEQFF.

The chain recombines TRBV19 with TRBJ2-5; D is possibly TRBD2 (7 bases). CDR3 length: 20 amino acids. CDR1 and CDR2 (germline): LNHDA, SQIVND (reference sequence). The V end was cut by 0 bases, the J end by 0 bases, with 23 bases between. This CDR3 reads CASSIESPSGRGRYQETQYF. CDR3 bases: TGTGCCAGTAGTATAGAGTCTCCTAGCGGCAGGGGTCGGTACCAAGAGACCCAGTACTTC.

The CDR3 DNA reads as TGTGCCAGCAGCGTATGGGGGAAGGGACAGGGAAATGAGCAGTTCTTC. This translates into CASSVWGKGQGNEQFF. The chain employs TRBV9 and TRBJ2-1; 9 nucleotides agree with TRBD1. There are 16 residues in the CDR3. V was clipped by 1 base and J by 7 bases; unmatched bases: 9. Per germline, CDR1 SGDLS and CDR2 YYNGEE. The complete variable domain, with remaining parts taken from reference TRBV9 and TRBJ2-1, reads DSGVTQTPKHLITATGQRVTLRCSPRSGDLSVYWYQQSLDQGLQFLIQYYNGEERAKGNILERFSAQQFPDLHSELNLSSLELGDSALYFCASSVWGKGQGNEQFFGPGTRLTVL.

The gene calls are TRBV5-4 and TRBJ1-2; TRBD1 is a possible D gene (6 bases). The CDR3 has 11 residues. The V gene lost 4 bases and the J gene lost 10 bases, with 11 bases spanning the gap. The germline V gene encodes CDR1 SGHNT and CDR2 YYREEE (reference sequence). This CDR3 reads CASSREGDYTF. The CDR3 nucleotides read TGTGCCAGCAGCAGGGAGGGGGACTACACCTTC.

The V call is TRBV7-2, the J call TRBJ1-4; D not resolved. Per the germline V gene, CDR1 is SGHTA and CDR2 is FQGNSA. The CDR3 length is 14 residues. The germline V and J ends were trimmed by 5 bases and 4 bases, with 11 bases remaining between them. CDR3 amino acids: CASSVRGYNEKLFF. CDR3 coding DNA: TGTGCCAGCAGCGTCCGCGGCTATAATGAAAAACTGTTTTTT.

The chain has TRBV5-1 and TRBJ2-3, with 10 bases that match TRBD2. Trimming took 5 bases from V and 2 from J; bases not matched to a gene: 5. Germline V gives CDR1 SGHRS, CDR2 YFSETQ. The CDR3 loop spans 15 amino acids. CDR3 protein: CASRERGGHTDTQYF. In nucleotides, the CDR3 is TGCGCCAGCAGGGAGCGGGGGGGACACACAGATACGCAGTATTTT.

This chain joins TRBV6-5 and TRBJ2-3; D gene ambiguous. CDR3 size: 15 residues. The germline CDR1 and CDR2 sequences are MNHEY and SVGAGI. Trimming removed 6 bases at V and 0 bases at J, with 13 bases between. For the CDR3, the DNA is TGTGCCAGCAGCCGAACACAAGAAAGCACAGATACGCAGTATTTT. Encoded protein: CASSRTQESTDTQYF.

The chain employs TRBV11-2 and TRBJ1-1, with a tentative D call TRBD1 (6 bases). Trimming took off 3 bases at V and 8 bases at J, with 13 bases between the two ends. This CDR3 has 13 residues. The germline V gene encodes CDR1 SGHAT and CDR2 FQNNGV. CDR3 amino acids: CASSLNRENEAFF. The CDR3 DNA reads TGTGCCAGCAGCTTGAACAGGGAAAACGAAGCTTTCTTT.

J is TRBJ2-6 and V is TRBV18; 7 bases match TRBD2. V was clipped by 3 bases and J by 0 bases; unmatched bases: 11. Germline V gene data show CDR1 as KGHSH and CDR2 as LQKENI. CDR3 length equals 19 residues. The CDR3, as DNA: TGTGCCAGCTCACCGGGAGGGTCTGGGTCTGGCTCTGGGGCCAACGTCCTGACTTTC. Encoded protein: CASSPGGSGSGSGANVLTF.

This rearrangement joins TRBV7-8 to TRBJ2-3; 14 positions agree with TRBD2. The CDR3 is 19 amino acids. Germline V CDR1 and CDR2: SGHVS, FQNEAQ. V dropped 4 bases and J dropped 7; count of bases not matched to a gene: 16. This CDR3 is CASSSEGLAGVGGKNTQYF. In nucleotides, the CDR3 is TGTGCCAGCAGCTCGGAGGGACTAGCGGGAGTAGGGGGGAAAAATACGCAGTATTTT.

This chain connects TRBV15 to TRBJ2-7, with D maybe TRBD2 (6 bases). The CDR3 covers 13 residues. Between the trimmed V and J ends, which lost 5 bases and 2 bases, there was a span of 10 bases. Germline CDR1 is LNHNV and CDR2 is YYDKDF (reference sequence). The CDR3 bases are TGTGCCACCAGCTCGAGGGAGGCCTACGAGCAGTACTTC. Translating gives CATSSREAYEQYF.

The chain links TRBV19 to TRBJ2-2; 9 bases align to TRBD1. CDR3 length equals 17 residues. V lost 8 bases, J lost 4 bases, and 14 bases stayed unmatched. CDR1 is LNHDA and CDR2 is SQIVND in the germline V gene (reference sequence). CDR3 DNA: TGTGCCAGTCAACAGGACAGGGGCGTATTAAGCACCGGGGAGCTGTTTTTT. Amino acids: CASQQDRGVLSTGELFF.

CDR3 sequence reads: CASGLGANTEAFF. The CDR3 DNA is TGTGCCAGCGGACTTGGCGCTAACACTGAAGCTTTCTTT. This chain joins TRBV27 and TRBJ1-1; D uncertain. V lost 8 bases to trimming and J lost 2 bases, with 12 bases between them. Germline-derived CDR1 and CDR2 are MNHEY and SMNVEV (reference sequence). The CDR3 spans 13 residues.

The chain recombines TRBV2 with TRBJ2-6; the D is unclear. Germline CDR1 is SNHLY and CDR2 is FYNNEI. V lost 11 bases to trimming and J lost 0 bases, with 8 bases between them. The CDR3 totals 13 residues. The CDR3 here is CASSDSGANVLTF. In DNA, the CDR3 is TGTGCCTCGAGTGACTCTGGGGCCAACGTCCTGACTTTC. The full variable domain, completed using reference TRBV2 and TRBJ2-6, is EPEVTQTPSHQVTQMGQEVILRCVPISNHLYFYWYRQILGQKVEFLVSFYNNEISEKSEIFDDQFSVERPDGSNFTLKIRSTKLEDSAMYFCASSDSGANVLTFGAGSRLTVL.

This clone appeared once. This chain links TRBV18 with TRBJ2-6, with D perhaps TRBD2 (5 bases). V lost 3 bases and J lost 2, with 8 bases in between. Germline V gives CDR1 KGHSH, CDR2 LQKENI. CDR3 size: 15 residues. Here the CDR3 DNA reads TGTGCCAGCTCACCTGCCGGGGCTGGGGCCAACGTCCTGACTTTC. It specifies CASSPAGAGANVLTF.

This chain uses TRBV6-6 with TRBJ2-2; 7 bases are shared with TRBD1. This CDR3 comprises 15 residues. CDR1 is MNHNY, CDR2 SVGAGI, per germline (reference sequence). Trimming removed 4 bases from V and 7 bases from J; junction bases left unmatched: 9. CDR3 amino acids: CASSFIEGAVGELFF. The CDR3 DNA reads TGTGCCAGCAGTTTTATTGAGGGGGCGGTCGGGGAGCTGTTTTTT.

This clone was observed a single time. The chain links TRBV28 to TRBJ1-5, with D unresolved. Trimming took 2 bases from V and 6 from J, leaving 5 bases between them. The CDR3 has 12 amino acids. Germline-derived CDR1 and CDR2 are MDHEN and SYDVKM. In DNA, the CDR3 is TGTGCCAGCAGTTTAAGCGGTCAGCCCCAGCATTTT. This sequence encodes CASSLSGQPQHF.

The chain recombines TRBV28 with TRBJ1-1; TRBD1 matches 7 bases. CDR1 and CDR2 (germline): MDHEN, SYDVKM. V trimming: 5 bases; J trimming: 9 bases; junction bases outside the gene matches: 12. The CDR3 contains 14 residues. CDR3 residues: CASSTYRGALQAFF. The DNA for the CDR3 is TGTGCCAGCAGTACCTACAGGGGAGCCCTACAAGCTTTCTTT.

This clone has a single count. The J gene is TRBJ1-5, the V gene TRBV28, with D tentatively TRBD1 (6 bases). V shed 3 bases and J shed 7 bases, with 16 bases lying between them. This CDR3 comprises 15 residues. The germline V gene has CDR1 MDHEN and CDR2 SYDVKM. The CDR3 here is CASSFLLGAGQPQHF. The CDR3 bases are TGTGCCAGCAGTTTTCTTTTGGGGGCCGGACAGCCCCAGCATTTT.